This T cell receptor (beta chain) was found in a study of blood T cells in healthy people across ages. For the second PCR, which ran for roughly 7 to 11 cycles, a sample-barcoded 5' primer and a J-beta primer mix were used. Each CDR3 protein gets one entry after TCRdb re-called the 5' RACE reads with MiXCR. In the table there are a few hundred thousand distinct CDR3 sequences, about 29% of which are singletons. This clonotype was seen just once. Its specificity is not known. The CDR3 loop spans 19 amino acids. J lost 0 bases, V lost 3 bases, and 8 bases had no gene match. Each sample provided at least 5.5 micrograms of extracted total RNA. Notes on the study in general: Estimates of total diversity, which came from one million sequenced T cells, were considered to be underestimates.

These same records also appear under a second study, on T cells of mothers and their children. That source notes: It was observed that no persistent microchimeric T cell clones could be detected.

The sample was blood. This chain uses TRBV12-3 or TRBV12-4 with TRBJ2-3; 14 positions agree with TRBD2. The TCR was taken from a boy younger than 10 in good health. The CDR3 DNA sequence: TGTGCCAGCAGTTTGCGACTAGCGGGAGGGAGATCTAGCACAGATACGCAGTATTTT. It specifies CASSLRLAGGRSSTDTQYF.